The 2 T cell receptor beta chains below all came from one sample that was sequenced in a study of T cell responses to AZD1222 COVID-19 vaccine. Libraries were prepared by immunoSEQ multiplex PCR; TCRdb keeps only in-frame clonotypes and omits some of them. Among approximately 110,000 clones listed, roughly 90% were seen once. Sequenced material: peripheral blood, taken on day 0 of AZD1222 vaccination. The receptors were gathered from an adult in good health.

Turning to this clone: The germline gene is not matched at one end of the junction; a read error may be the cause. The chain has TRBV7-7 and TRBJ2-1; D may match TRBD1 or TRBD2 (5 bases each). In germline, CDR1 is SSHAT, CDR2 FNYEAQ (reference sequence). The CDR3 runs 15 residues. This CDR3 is CASSPGTSFGNEQFF. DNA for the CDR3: TGTGCTAGCAGCCCCGGGACCAGCTTCGGCAATGAGCAGTTCTTC. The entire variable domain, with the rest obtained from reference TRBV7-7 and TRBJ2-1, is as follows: GAGVSQSPRYKVTKRGQDVTLRCDPISSHATLYWYQQALGQGPEFLTYFNYEAQPDKSGLPSDRFSAERPEGSISTLTIQRTEQRDSAMYRCASSPGTSFGNEQFFGPGTRLTVL.

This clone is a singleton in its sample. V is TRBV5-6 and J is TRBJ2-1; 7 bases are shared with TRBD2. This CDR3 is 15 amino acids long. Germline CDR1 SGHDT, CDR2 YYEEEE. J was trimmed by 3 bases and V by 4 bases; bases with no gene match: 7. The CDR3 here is CASSKTSPYYNEQFF. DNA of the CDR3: TGTGCCAGCAGCAAGACTAGCCCCTACTACAATGAGCAGTTCTTC.